This T cell receptor beta chain stems from a study of T-cell memory formation after mild COVID-19. Study-level background: Largely, TCR clusters stayed within a single donor. The study, taken as a whole, reports: Several responding clones turned up in pre-infection memory, indicating that cross-reactive memory may have taken part.

With constant-segment primers, 5'RACE yielded cDNA libraries of TCR alpha and TCR beta that carried sample barcodes and UMIs. TCRdb re-called the 5' RACE reads with MiXCR, one entry per CDR3 protein. The sample contains just over 350,000 distinct CDR3 sequences, around 15% of which appear only once. A note on this clonotype: The antigen remains undetermined.

Germline CDR1 and CDR2: LGHNA and YNFKEQ. The CDR3 runs to 18 residues. Trimming took off 1 base at V and 0 bases at J, with 13 bases between the two ends. The gene calls are TRBV4-2 and TRBJ2-6; D gene unclear. This receptor was obtained from a young man who had mild COVID-19 (a few samples of this study predate the infection). Cell type and time point are not known. The sample comprised PBMCs or a T cell subset sorted from them (not recorded which). The CDR3 coding sequence is TGTGCCAGCAGCCAAGGCCCGAACCCGGGCTCTGGGGCCAACGTCCTGACTTTC. This codes for CASSQGPNPGSGANVLTF.